This T cell receptor beta chain was observed in a study of synovial regulatory T cells in juvenile arthritis. Overall study results and limits: Largely private between patients, iaTreg TCR repertoires showed partial overlap with synovial Teff and blood CPL repertoires.

Synovial fluid was collected with matched peripheral blood from each patient with active arthritis. Median disease duration was about 7 years, range 0.2-19.1. Judged by frequency, this clone is medium-sized (0.01 to 0.1%). Antigen: not known. Per germline, CDR1 SQVTM and CDR2 ANQGSEA. This CDR3 comprises 13 residues. The DNA is not on file. Clones were sequenced by immunoSEQ multiplex PCR, and TCRdb holds only the in-frame ones, with some missing. This table lists 2,000 to 2,500 clones. The chain carries TRBV29-1 and TRBJ1-1; with no DNA, the TCRdb D assignment of TRBD1 cannot be verified. The TCR sequence derives from a donor younger than 30 with juvenile idiopathic arthritis. Sequenced input: Treg cells from the synovium. This CDR3 is CSARDQGYTEAFF.